A single T cell receptor beta chain is shown here with its context. The antigen is not known. TCRdb keeps only in-frame clones here, not all; method: immunoSEQ multiplex PCR. The table lists 130,000 to 150,000 clones, 80% to 90% of them singletons, with less than 8% in the top ten. The CDR3 covers 16 residues. The germline gives CDR1 MNHNY, CDR2 SVGAGI (reference sequence). Trimming left V 0 bases short and J 1 base short, with 12 bases between. This entry is derived from a study of cytomegalovirus exposure and HLA in healthy donors. Findings and limits, study-wide: As confirmed in vitro, a few CMV-associated chains were specific for CMV antigens.

This clonotype originated in a woman in her 30s in good health and CMV-seropositive. The chain employs TRBV6-6 and TRBJ1-1, with D tentatively TRBD1 (6 bases). Sequenced sample: PBMCs. This CDR3 reads CASSYSLRTANTEAFF. CDR3 nucleotides: TGTGCCAGCAGTTACTCTCTTAGGACAGCGAACACTGAAGCTTTCTTT.